This T cell receptor (beta chain) came from a study of Graves' ophthalmopathy and Graves' hyperthyroidism. From RNA, the CDR3 regions of TCR beta chains were amplified and sequenced. Amplification began with first-round RT-PCR using HTBI primers, then second-round multiplex PCR was performed. TCRdb itself ran the multiplex PCR reads through MiXCR, one entry per CDR3 protein. The table records 20,000 to 25,000 distinct CDR3 sequences, less than 50% of them present only once. The authors diagnosed from clinical symptoms, serum thyroxine, TRAb, thyroid ultrasound and orbital computed tomography. This clonotype was counted ten times or more. The sequenced sample consisted of peripheral blood. This receptor was identified in an adult woman with stable Graves' hyperthyroidism.

CDR3 coding DNA: TGTGCCAGCAGTACCCGGACAGGGTACCACTACGAGCAGTACTTC. Protein product: CASSTRTGYHYEQYF. This chain uses TRBV27 with TRBJ2-7; 8 bases match TRBD1. The CDR3 contains 15 residues. Losses at the gene ends were 5 bases for V and 3 bases for J; bases not matched to a gene: 9. Germline V gene lookup returns CDR1 MNHEY and CDR2 SMNVEV (reference sequence).